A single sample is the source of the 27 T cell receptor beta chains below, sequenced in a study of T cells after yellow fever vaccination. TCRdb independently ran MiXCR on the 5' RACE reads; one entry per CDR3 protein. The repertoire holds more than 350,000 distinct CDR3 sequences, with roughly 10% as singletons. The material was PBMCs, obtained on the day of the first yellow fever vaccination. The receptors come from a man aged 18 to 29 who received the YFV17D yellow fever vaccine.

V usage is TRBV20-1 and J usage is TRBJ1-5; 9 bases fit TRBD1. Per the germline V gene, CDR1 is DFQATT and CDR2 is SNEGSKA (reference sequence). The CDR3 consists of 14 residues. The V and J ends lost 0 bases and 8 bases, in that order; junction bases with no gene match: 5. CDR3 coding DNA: TGCAGTGCTAGAGAGACAGGGGGTGTAGAGCCCCAGCATTTT. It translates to CSARETGGVEPQHF.

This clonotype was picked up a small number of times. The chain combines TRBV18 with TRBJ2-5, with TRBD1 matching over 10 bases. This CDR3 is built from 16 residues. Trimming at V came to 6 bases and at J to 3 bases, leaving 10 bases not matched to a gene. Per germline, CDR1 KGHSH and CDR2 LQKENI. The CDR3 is CASSRRSGTGEETQYF. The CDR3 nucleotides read TGTGCCAGCTCGCGAAGATCCGGGACAGGGGAAGAGACCCAGTACTTC.

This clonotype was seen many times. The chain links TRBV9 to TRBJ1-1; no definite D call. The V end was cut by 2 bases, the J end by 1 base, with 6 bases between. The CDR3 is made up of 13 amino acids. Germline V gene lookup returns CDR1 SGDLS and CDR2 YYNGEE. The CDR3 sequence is CASSVLGNTEAFF. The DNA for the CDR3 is TGTGCCAGCAGCGTTTTGGGGAACACTGAAGCTTTCTTT.

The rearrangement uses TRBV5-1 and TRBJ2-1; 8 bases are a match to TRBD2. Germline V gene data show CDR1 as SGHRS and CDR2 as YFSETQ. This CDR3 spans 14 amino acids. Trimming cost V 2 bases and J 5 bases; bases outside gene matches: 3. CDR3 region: CASSFSGADNEQFF. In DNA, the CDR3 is TGCGCCAGCAGCTTTAGCGGGGCCGACAATGAGCAGTTCTTC.

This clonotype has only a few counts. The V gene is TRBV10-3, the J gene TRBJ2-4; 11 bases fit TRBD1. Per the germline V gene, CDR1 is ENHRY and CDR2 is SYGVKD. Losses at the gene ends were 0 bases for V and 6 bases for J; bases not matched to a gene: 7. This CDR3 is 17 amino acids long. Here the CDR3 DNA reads TGTGCCATCAGTGAGTCGGCCGGACAGGGGGCGGTAAACATTCAGTACTTC. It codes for CAISESAGQGAVNIQYF.

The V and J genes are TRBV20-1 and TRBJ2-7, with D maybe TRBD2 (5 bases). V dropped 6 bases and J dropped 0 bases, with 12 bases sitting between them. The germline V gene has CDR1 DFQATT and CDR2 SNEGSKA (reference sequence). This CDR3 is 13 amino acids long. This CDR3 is CSASSGSSYEQYF. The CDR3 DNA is TGCAGTGCAAGTTCGGGGAGCTCCTACGAGCAGTACTTC.

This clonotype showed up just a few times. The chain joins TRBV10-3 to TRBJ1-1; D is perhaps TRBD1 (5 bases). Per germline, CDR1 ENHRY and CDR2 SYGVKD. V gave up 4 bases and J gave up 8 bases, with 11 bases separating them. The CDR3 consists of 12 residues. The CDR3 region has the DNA TGTGCCATCAGTGGAGGAGGGGAAGAAGCTTTCTTT. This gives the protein CAISGGGEEAFF.

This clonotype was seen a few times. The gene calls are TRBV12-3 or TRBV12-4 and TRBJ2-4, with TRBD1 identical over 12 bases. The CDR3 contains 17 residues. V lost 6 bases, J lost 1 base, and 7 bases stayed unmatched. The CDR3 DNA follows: TGTGCCAGCAGCCCGCCGGGACAGGGGGCGGCCAAAAACATTCAGTACTTC. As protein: CASSPPGQGAAKNIQYF.

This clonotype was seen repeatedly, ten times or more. CDR3 sequence: CSAASSSGLNIQYF. CDR3 bases: TGCAGTGCTGCAAGTTCTAGCGGTTTGAACATTCAGTACTTC. The chain uses TRBV20-1 and TRBJ2-4; 7 bases are a match to TRBD2. The CDR3 extends over 14 amino acids. Germline values: CDR1 DFQATT, CDR2 SNEGSKA (reference sequence). J gave up 7 bases and V 5 bases, and 11 bases lay outside the gene matches.

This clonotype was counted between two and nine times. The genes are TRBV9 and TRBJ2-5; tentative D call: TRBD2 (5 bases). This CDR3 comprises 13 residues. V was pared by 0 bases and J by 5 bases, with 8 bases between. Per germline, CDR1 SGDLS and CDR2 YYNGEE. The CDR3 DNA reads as TGTGCCAGCAGCGTAGCGGACTCTGAGACCCAGTACTTC. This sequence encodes CASSVADSETQYF.

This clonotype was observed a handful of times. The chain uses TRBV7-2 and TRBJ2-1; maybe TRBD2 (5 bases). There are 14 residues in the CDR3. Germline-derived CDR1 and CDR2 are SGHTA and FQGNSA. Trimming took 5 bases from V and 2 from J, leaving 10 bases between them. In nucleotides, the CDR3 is TGTGCCAGCAGCCCGCCAGCGGCCTACAATGAGCAGTTCTTC. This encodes CASSPPAAYNEQFF. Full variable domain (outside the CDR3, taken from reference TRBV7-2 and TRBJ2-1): GAGVSQSPSNKVTEKGKDVELRCDPISGHTALYWYRQSLGQGLEFLIYFQGNSAPDKSGLPSDRFSAERTGGSVSTLTIQRTQQEDSAVYLCASSPPAAYNEQFFGPGTRLTVL.

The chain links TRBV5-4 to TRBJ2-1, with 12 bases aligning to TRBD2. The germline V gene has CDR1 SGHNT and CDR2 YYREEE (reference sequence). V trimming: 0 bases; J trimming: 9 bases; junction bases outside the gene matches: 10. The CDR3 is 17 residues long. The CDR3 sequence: CASSLVASGGAFVEQFF. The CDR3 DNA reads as TGTGCCAGCAGCTTGGTGGCTAGCGGGGGGGCTTTTGTTGAGCAGTTCTTC.

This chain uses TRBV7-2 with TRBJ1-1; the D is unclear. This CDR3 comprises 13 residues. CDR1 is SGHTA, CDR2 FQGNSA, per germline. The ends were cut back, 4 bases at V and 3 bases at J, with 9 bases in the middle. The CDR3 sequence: CASSSSSYTEAFF. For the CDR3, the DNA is TGTGCCAGCAGCTCTAGCAGTTACACTGAAGCTTTCTTT.

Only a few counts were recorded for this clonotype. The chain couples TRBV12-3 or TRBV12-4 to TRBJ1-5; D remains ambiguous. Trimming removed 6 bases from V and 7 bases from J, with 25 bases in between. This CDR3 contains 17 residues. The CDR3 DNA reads TGTGCCAGCAGCTTCTCCTGGTTAGGATCGAAAGACCAGCCCCAGCATTTT. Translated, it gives CASSFSWLGSKDQPQHF.

CDR3 DNA: TGTGCCAGCAGTTTGTCCCTCCACTCGGCTTACAATGAGCAGTTCTTC. Its protein is CASSLSLHSAYNEQFF. The chain couples TRBV12-3 or TRBV12-4 to TRBJ2-1; D unresolved. The length of the CDR3 is 16 residues. V lost 3 bases and J 4 bases, leaving 16 bases between the germline ends.

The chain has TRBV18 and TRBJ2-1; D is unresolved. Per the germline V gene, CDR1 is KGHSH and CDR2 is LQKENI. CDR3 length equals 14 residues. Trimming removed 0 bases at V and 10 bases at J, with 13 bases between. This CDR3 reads CASSPPESTREQFF. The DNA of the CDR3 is TGTGCCAGCTCACCACCGGAATCTACGAGGGAGCAGTTCTTC.

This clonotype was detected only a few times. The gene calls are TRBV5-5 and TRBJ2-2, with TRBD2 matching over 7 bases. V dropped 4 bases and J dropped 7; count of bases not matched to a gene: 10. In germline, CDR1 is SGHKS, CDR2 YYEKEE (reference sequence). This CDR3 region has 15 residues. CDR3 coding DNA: TGTGCCAGCAGCAAGCCCAGCGGGGTTGGCGGGGAGCTGTTTTTT. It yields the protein CASSKPSGVGGELFF.

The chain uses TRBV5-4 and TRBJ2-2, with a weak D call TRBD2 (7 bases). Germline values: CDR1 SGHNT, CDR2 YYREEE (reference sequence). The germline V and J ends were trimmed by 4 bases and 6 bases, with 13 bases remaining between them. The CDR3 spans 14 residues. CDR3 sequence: CASSPRGGAGELFF. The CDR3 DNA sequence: TGTGCCAGCAGCCCGAGAGGGGGGGCCGGGGAGCTGTTTTTT. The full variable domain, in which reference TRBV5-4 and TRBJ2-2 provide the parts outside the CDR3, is ETGVTQSPTHLIKTRGQQVTLRCSSQSGHNTVSWYQQALGQGPQFIFQYYREEENGRGNFPPRFSGLQFPNYSSELNVNALELDDSALYLCASSPRGGAGELFFGEGSRLTVL.

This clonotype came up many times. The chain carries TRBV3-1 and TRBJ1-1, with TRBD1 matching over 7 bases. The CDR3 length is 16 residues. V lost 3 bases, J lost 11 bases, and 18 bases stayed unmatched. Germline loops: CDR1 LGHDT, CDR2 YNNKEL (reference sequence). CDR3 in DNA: TGTGCCAGCAGCCAGTGGGGACAGACAACCAACACTTGGGCTTTCTTT. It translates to CASSQWGQTTNTWAFF.

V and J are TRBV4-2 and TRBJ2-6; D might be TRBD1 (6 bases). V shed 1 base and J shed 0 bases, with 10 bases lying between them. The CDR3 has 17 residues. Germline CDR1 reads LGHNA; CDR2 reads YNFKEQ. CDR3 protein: CASSQGVGASGANVLTF. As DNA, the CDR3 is TGTGCCAGCAGCCAAGGGGTGGGGGCCTCTGGGGCCAACGTCCTGACTTTC.

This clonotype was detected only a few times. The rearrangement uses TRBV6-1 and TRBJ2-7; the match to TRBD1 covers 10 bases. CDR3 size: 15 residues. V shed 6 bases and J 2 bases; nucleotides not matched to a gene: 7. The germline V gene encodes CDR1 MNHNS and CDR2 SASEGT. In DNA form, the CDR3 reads TGTGCCAGCAGCAGAGGACAGGGGGACACCTACGAGCAGTACGTC. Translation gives CASSRGQGDTYEQYV.

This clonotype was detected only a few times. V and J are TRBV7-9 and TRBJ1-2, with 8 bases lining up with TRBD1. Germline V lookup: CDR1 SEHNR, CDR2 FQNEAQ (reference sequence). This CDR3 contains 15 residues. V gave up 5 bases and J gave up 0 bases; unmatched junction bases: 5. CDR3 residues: CASSPGQGANYGYTF. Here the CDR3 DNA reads TGTGCCAGCAGCCCAGGACAGGGAGCTAACTATGGCTACACCTTC.

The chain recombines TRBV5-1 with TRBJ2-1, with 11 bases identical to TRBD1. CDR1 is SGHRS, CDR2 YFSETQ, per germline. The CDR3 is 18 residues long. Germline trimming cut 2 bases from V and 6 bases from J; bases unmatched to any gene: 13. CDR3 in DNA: TGCGCCAGCAGCTTTCCCCGGTCCGGACAGGGGGCGATCAATGAGCAGTTCTTC. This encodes CASSFPRSGQGAINEQFF.

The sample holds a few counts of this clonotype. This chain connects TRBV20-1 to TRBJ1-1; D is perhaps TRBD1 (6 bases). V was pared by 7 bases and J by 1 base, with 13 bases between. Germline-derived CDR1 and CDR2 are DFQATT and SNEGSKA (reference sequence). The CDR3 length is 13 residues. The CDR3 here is CSGRVGQNTEAFF. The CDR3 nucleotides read TGCAGTGGGCGTGTGGGACAGAACACTGAAGCTTTCTTT.

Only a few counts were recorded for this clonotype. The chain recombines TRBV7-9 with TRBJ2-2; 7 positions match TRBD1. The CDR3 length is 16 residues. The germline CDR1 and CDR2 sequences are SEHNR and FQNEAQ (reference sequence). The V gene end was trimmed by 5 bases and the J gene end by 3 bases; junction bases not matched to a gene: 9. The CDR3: CASSNNDRVDTGELFF. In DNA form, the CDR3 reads TGTGCCAGCAGCAACAACGACAGGGTCGACACCGGGGAGCTGTTTTTT.

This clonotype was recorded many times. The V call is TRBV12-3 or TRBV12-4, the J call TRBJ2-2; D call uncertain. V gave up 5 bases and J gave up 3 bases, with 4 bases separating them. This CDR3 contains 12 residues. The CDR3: CASSPDTGELFF. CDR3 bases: TGTGCCAGCAGTCCCGACACCGGGGAGCTGTTTTTT.

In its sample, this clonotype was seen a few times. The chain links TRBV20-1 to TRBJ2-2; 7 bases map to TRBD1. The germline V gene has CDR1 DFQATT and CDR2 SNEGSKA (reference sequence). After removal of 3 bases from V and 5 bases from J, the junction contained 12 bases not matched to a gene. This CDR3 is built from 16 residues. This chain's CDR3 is CSARDQQQGSTGELFF. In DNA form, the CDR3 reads TGCAGTGCTAGGGACCAGCAACAGGGGTCTACCGGGGAGCTGTTTTTT.